The 14 T cell receptor beta chains below come from one sample, sequenced in a study of CD8+ T cells in alopecia areata. Extraction and reverse transcription of RNA yielded cDNA as the sequencing template. Assay used: immunoSEQ multiplex PCR; TCRdb lists only in-frame clones, some missing. The data contain 90,000 to 150,000 clones, about 50% of them singletons. Regarding treatment: oral pan-JAK inhibitor, 5-10 mg twice daily. Sample: CD4+ T cells sorted from blood, taken at week 4, from a patient treated with tofacitinib. These receptors all stem from a human donor with alopecia areata.

The V and J genes are TRBV5-1 and TRBJ1-6; D is unresolved. Trimming took off 4 bases at V and 9 bases at J, with 14 bases between the two ends. From germline, CDR1 is SGHRS and CDR2 YFSETQ. The CDR3 loop spans 14 amino acids. CDR3: CASSPGTSGSPLHF. In DNA form, the CDR3 reads TGCGCCAGCAGCCCCGGAACGTCGGGTTCACCCCTCCACTTT.

The chain couples TRBV30 to TRBJ1-3; D unresolved. The CDR3 has 12 residues. Germline CDR1 and CDR2: GTSNPN and SVGIG (reference sequence). V was pared by 5 bases and J by 8 bases, with 13 bases between. CDR3 in DNA: TGTGCCTGGTATAGCCCCGAGGACACCATATATTTT. The encoded protein is CAWYSPEDTIYF.

To note about this clone: Other DNA sequences in this sample translate to the same CDR3. This rearrangement joins TRBV15 to TRBJ1-2, with D unclear. This CDR3 region has 13 residues. The germline V gene encodes CDR1 LNHNV and CDR2 YYDKDF (reference sequence). Trimming pared 5 bases from V and 0 bases from J, leaving 7 bases between. CDR3 DNA sequence: TGTGCCACCAGCGAGGGATCTAACTATGGCTACACCTTC. Its protein product is CATSEGSNYGYTF.

J is TRBJ2-7 and V is TRBV29-1; D may be TRBD1 (5 bases). The CDR3 extends over 13 amino acids. Trimming shortened V by 4 bases and J by 0 bases, and 10 bases separated the two germline ends. Germline loops: CDR1 SQVTM, CDR2 ANQGSEA. Here the CDR3 reads CSVVGRASYEQYF. The CDR3 region has the DNA TGCAGCGTTGTGGGCAGGGCCTCCTACGAGCAGTACTTC.

The gene calls are TRBV7-9 and TRBJ1-2, with 7 nucleotides matching TRBD1. V was clipped by 5 bases and J by 12 bases; unmatched bases: 15. CDR1 is SEHNR, CDR2 FQNEAQ, per germline (reference sequence). The CDR3 consists of 14 residues. In DNA form, the CDR3 reads TGTGCCAGCAGCCAACCGACAGGGACCGGGGGAAACACCTTC. Encoded protein: CASSQPTGTGGNTF.

The J gene is TRBJ2-5, the V gene TRBV11-1; D remains ambiguous. CDR1 is SGHAT, CDR2 FQDESV, per germline (reference sequence). Trimming pared 6 bases from V and 5 bases from J, leaving 7 bases between. This CDR3 comprises 11 residues. CDR3 sequence reads: CASSAWETQYF. DNA for the CDR3: TGTGCCAGCAGTGCATGGGAGACCCAGTACTTC.

The chain carries TRBV11-1 and TRBJ1-1; the D is unclear. This CDR3 has 13 amino acids. Trimming took off 1 base at V and 4 bases at J, with 7 bases between the two ends. Germline CDR1 SGHAT, CDR2 FQDESV (reference sequence). The CDR3 reads CASSLDTVTEAFF. CDR3 DNA: TGTGCCAGCAGCTTAGACACGGTCACTGAAGCTTTCTTT. The full variable domain, in which reference TRBV11-1 and TRBJ1-1 provide the parts outside the CDR3, is EAEVAQSPRYKITEKSQAVAFWCDPISGHATLYWYRQILGQGPELLVQFQDESVVDDSQLPKDRFSAERLKGVDSTLKIQPAELGDSAMYLCASSLDTVTEAFFGQGTRLTVV.

V and J are TRBV29-1 and TRBJ1-1; perhaps TRBD1 as D (5 bases). Germline loops: CDR1 SQVTM, CDR2 ANQGSEA. Trimming shortened V by 4 bases and J by 5 bases, and 17 bases separated the two germline ends. The CDR3 spans 14 residues. The CDR3, as DNA: TGCAGCGTTGCCAGCGGGGGGAGGAAGACTGAAGCTTTCTTT. The encoded protein is CSVASGGRKTEAFF. The complete variable domain, with remaining parts taken from reference TRBV29-1 and TRBJ1-1, reads SAVISQKPSRDICQRGTSLTIQCQVDSQVTMMFWYRQQPGQSLTLIATANQGSEATYESGFVIDKFPISRPNLTFSTLTVSNMSPEDSSIYLCSVASGGRKTEAFFGQGTRLTVV.

The genes are TRBV29-1 and TRBJ2-1; D is perhaps TRBD1 (5 bases). Between the trimmed V and J ends, which lost 3 bases and 6 bases, there was a span of 15 bases. CDR3 length: 14 amino acids. Looked up from germline, CDR1 is SQVTM and CDR2 is ANQGSEA. The CDR3 reads CSVEGRVSRNEQFF. CDR3 nucleotide sequence: TGCAGCGTTGAGGGCAGGGTTTCTCGCAATGAGCAGTTCTTC.

The chain is built from TRBV6-5 and TRBJ1-3, with 7 bases fitting TRBD1. Germline loops: CDR1 MNHEY, CDR2 SVGAGI. The CDR3 extends over 14 amino acids. Germline trimming cut 6 bases from V and 4 bases from J; bases unmatched to any gene: 6. CDR3 loop: CASRMDRRGNTIYF. CDR3 DNA: TGTGCCAGCAGAATGGACAGGCGAGGAAACACCATATATTTT.

The rearrangement links TRBV5-1 to TRBJ2-3; D uncertain. The CDR3 is 13 amino acids. Trimming took off 3 bases at V and 1 base at J, with 6 bases between the two ends. Germline CDR1 SGHRS, CDR2 YFSETQ. In DNA, the CDR3 is TGCGCCAGCAGCTCGTATGGCACAGATACGCAGTATTTT. Its protein is CASSSYGTDTQYF.

This chain links TRBV6-5 with TRBJ1-1; tentatively, D is TRBD1 (5 bases). The V and J ends lost 7 bases and 5 bases respectively, with 17 bases between them. From germline, CDR1 is MNHEY and CDR2 SVGAGI. The CDR3 loop spans 14 amino acids. For the CDR3, the DNA is TGTGCCAGCACCCGGGGCAAGGGAGGGACTGAAGCTTTCTTT. It translates to CASTRGKGGTEAFF.

The chain uses TRBV30 and TRBJ1-5, with D hard to call. Looked up from germline, CDR1 is GTSNPN and CDR2 is SVGIG (reference sequence). This CDR3 is 13 amino acids long. The V and J ends lost 0 bases and 4 bases respectively, with 7 bases between them. The CDR3 loop is CAWSVRLNQPQHF. The CDR3 region has the DNA TGTGCCTGGAGTGTACGGCTGAATCAGCCCCAGCATTTT.

The rearrangement joins TRBV5-1 to TRBJ2-5, with a tentative D call TRBD2 (6 bases). Germline CDR1 and CDR2: SGHRS and YFSETQ. The V end was cut by 4 bases, the J end by 2 bases, with 12 bases between. CDR3 length: 14 amino acids. The CDR3 DNA sequence: TGCGCCAGCAGCCCTGGACTAAATCAAGAGACCCAGTACTTC. Amino acids: CASSPGLNQETQYF.